This record looks at one T cell receptor (beta chain) sequence and its context. The antigen is unknown. CDR3 length: 17 residues. Germline loops: CDR1 SGHTA, CDR2 FQGNSA. The trim removed 1 base at V and 1 base at J, leaving 5 bases unmatched. The data were taken from a study of identifying expanded T cells in peripheral blood. The study's findings and limits: Differentially abundant clones: 0.95 to 1.5 between replicates, 15 to 17 at roughly 15 days, roughly 18 at four. Approximately two-week clone count variance significantly increased as total template count grew.

Measured with immunoSEQ multiplex PCR; TCRdb has only the in-frame clones, and not every one. The table records tens of thousands of clones, roughly 88% of them present only once. During the collection period, no donor immune events like infections were recorded. Sequenced sample: blood. J is TRBJ2-1 and V is TRBV7-2; 9 bases match TRBD2. This clonotype originated in a person aged 18 to 69 in good health. In nucleotides, the CDR3 is TGTGCCAGCAGCTTAGTCTACGCGGGAGGGTCCTACAATGAGCAGTTCTTC. Protein product: CASSLVYAGGSYNEQFF.